Each of the 21 T cell receptor beta chains below was sequenced from the same sample in a study of T cell repertoires in cytomegalovirus infection. TCRdb ran MiXCR on the reads and lists one entry per CDR3 protein. Of fewer than 400,000 distinct CDR3 sequences detected, less than 20% appear once; the ten largest clones hold around 9.3%. The sample taken for sequencing was PBMCs. Receptors originate from a human donor in good health (CMV status not recorded). Some clones in this sample may be carry-over from other donors' samples.

This clonotype occurred a few times. An end of the junction differs from the germline gene, which may be a read error. The chain couples TRBV15 to TRBJ1-5, with D tentatively TRBD1 (6 bases). The CDR3 sequence is 13 residues long. The germline V gene has CDR1 LNHNV and CDR2 YYDKDF (reference sequence). The CDR3 DNA reads TGTGCCACCAGCAGAGACAGGGGTCAGCCTCAGCATTTT. Translated: CATSRDRGQPQHF.

This clonotype occurred many times. The V and J genes are TRBV7-2 and TRBJ1-1; TRBD1 might be the D (6 bases). The CDR3 loop spans 13 amino acids. Germline V gene lookup returns CDR1 SGHTA and CDR2 FQGNSA. V was trimmed by 5 bases and J by 3 bases, leaving 10 bases between them. The CDR3 DNA reads TGTGCCAGCAGCAGGCGGACAGACACTGAAGCTTTCTTT. Its translation is CASSRRTDTEAFF.

In its sample, this clonotype was seen a few times. The chain uses TRBV7-2 and TRBJ2-1; TRBD2 matches at 9 bases. CDR3 size: 18 residues. Looked up from germline, CDR1 is SGHTA and CDR2 is FQGNSA. The junction had 14 bases not matched to a gene; V was cut back by 4 bases and J by 4 bases. CDR3 nucleotide sequence: TGTGCCAGCAGCTCCTCAATTATCGTCGCGGGAGGGTACAATGAGCAGTTCTTC. This gives the protein CASSSSIIVAGGYNEQFF.

CDR3 in DNA: TGTGCCAGCAGCTTGCGGTCAGAGACCCAGTACTTC. It translates to CASSLRSETQYF. V and J are TRBV7-2 and TRBJ2-5; D is unresolved. The CDR3 spans 12 residues. Germline V gene sequence: CDR1 SGHTA, CDR2 FQGNSA. Trimming stripped 3 bases from V and 4 bases from J, with 6 bases between.

This clonotype was recorded many times. This sequence joins TRBV12-3 or TRBV12-4 and TRBJ1-2; D remains unclear. The CDR3 consists of 13 residues. Trimming took off 7 bases at V and 4 bases at J, with 13 bases between the two ends. The CDR3 spells CASTGGARYGYTF. The CDR3 nucleotides read TGTGCCAGCACCGGCGGAGCCCGCTATGGCTACACCTTC.

This clonotype was detected many times. The V and J genes are TRBV28 and TRBJ2-2; 7 nucleotides line up with TRBD1. Germline loops: CDR1 MDHEN, CDR2 SYDVKM. The CDR3 loop spans 16 amino acids. V dropped 1 base and J dropped 1; count of bases not matched to a gene: 3. The DNA of the CDR3 is TGTGCCAGCAGTTTATTCCGGACAGGGAACACCGGGGAGCTGTTTTTT. The encoded protein is CASSLFRTGNTGELFF.

This clonotype showed up just a few times. The rearrangement joins TRBV6-1 to TRBJ1-2; possible D gene TRBD1, 5 bases. This CDR3 has 12 amino acids. Trimming removed 10 bases at V and 6 bases at J, with 15 bases between. The V gene's germline CDR1 is MNHNS and CDR2 SASEGT. The CDR3 region has the DNA TGTGCCACAGCGGGACTGCGAGATGGCTACACCTTC. Encoded protein: CATAGLRDGYTF.

This clonotype was seen more than once but under ten times. This chain connects TRBV27 to TRBJ2-7, with 10 bases fitting TRBD2. The germline V gene has CDR1 MNHEY and CDR2 SMNVEV (reference sequence). The CDR3 loop spans 15 amino acids. V gave up 5 bases and J gave up 0 bases; unmatched junction bases: 4. CDR3: CASSPSGRASYEQYF. CDR3 DNA sequence: TGTGCCAGCAGTCCAAGCGGGAGGGCCTCCTACGAGCAGTACTTC.

The chain links TRBV12-3 or TRBV12-4 to TRBJ2-5, with no clear D. The ends were cut back, 6 bases at V and 5 bases at J, with 10 bases in the middle. This CDR3 region has 12 residues. The CDR3 DNA is TGTGCCAGCAGCCTACCCCCCGAGACCCAGTACTTC. It yields the protein CASSLPPETQYF.

The chain links TRBV19 to TRBJ2-3, with TRBD1 matching 7 bases. The CDR3 is made up of 15 amino acids. CDR1 and CDR2 (germline): LNHDA, SQIVND (reference sequence). Trimming removed 5 bases from V and 6 bases from J; junction bases left unmatched: 11. The CDR3 bases are TGTGCCAGTAGTCGACCAGACAGGGCGGTGGATACGCAGTATTTT. Translating it yields CASSRPDRAVDTQYF.

This clonotype has a count of ten or more. The gene calls are TRBV7-2 and TRBJ1-6; perhaps TRBD1 as D (5 bases). In germline, CDR1 is SGHTA, CDR2 FQGNSA. V gave up 2 bases and J gave up 13 bases, with 24 bases separating them. The CDR3 totals 17 residues. The CDR3 nucleotides are TGTGCCAGCAGCTTACCCGGCCCGACAGTCCCAGGTTACCCCCTCCACTTT. Encoded protein: CASSLPGPTVPGYPLHF.

With respect to this clonotype: A junction boundary mismatches the germline segment, possibly from a read error. V and J are TRBV28 and TRBJ2-1; 9 bases line up with TRBD2. Looked up from germline, CDR1 is MDHEN and CDR2 is SYDVKM. This CDR3 has 15 amino acids. The CDR3 loop reads CASSLAGETYNEQIF. The CDR3 DNA sequence: TGTGCCAGCAGCTTAGCGGGGGAAACTTACAATGAGCAGATCTTC.

This clonotype turned up a few times. The rearrangement links TRBV29-1 to TRBJ1-5; perhaps TRBD1 as D (5 bases). Per the germline V gene, CDR1 is SQVTM and CDR2 is ANQGSEA. The CDR3 totals 14 residues. Trimming took off 4 bases at V and 1 base at J, with 11 bases between the two ends. The CDR3 DNA reads TGCAGCGTTGTTGTTGGGGGAAGCAATCAGCCCCAGCATTTT. Translating it yields CSVVVGGSNQPQHF.

This clonotype was found a few times. This sequence joins TRBV7-2 and TRBJ2-1, with 13 bases aligning to TRBD2. J lost 7 bases, V lost 7 bases, and 7 bases had no gene match. CDR3 length: 15 residues. Per germline, CDR1 SGHTA and CDR2 FQGNSA. CDR3 nucleotides: TGTGCCAGCACCCTACTAGCGGGAGGGGGGAATGAGCAGTTCTTC. It codes for CASTLLAGGGNEQFF.

The chain is built from TRBV27 and TRBJ1-5, with D unresolved. The CDR3 covers 15 residues. The germline V and J ends were trimmed by 3 bases and 0 bases, with 9 bases remaining between them. Per the germline V gene, CDR1 is MNHEY and CDR2 is SMNVEV (reference sequence). CDR3 nucleotide sequence: TGTGCCAGCAGTTTTCGGCAGAATAGCAATCAGCCCCAGCATTTT. It yields the protein CASSFRQNSNQPQHF.

V usage is TRBV7-9 and J usage is TRBJ1-1; TRBD1 matches 8 bases. This CDR3 region has 14 residues. V shed 7 bases, J shed 2 bases, and the junction held 6 bases outside the gene matches. In germline, CDR1 is SEHNR, CDR2 FQNEAQ (reference sequence). The CDR3 spells CASTFRGRNTEAFF. Written as DNA, the CDR3 is TGTGCCAGCACTTTCAGGGGGCGCAACACTGAAGCTTTCTTT.

This clonotype appeared a few times. The genes are TRBV27 and TRBJ2-7; D possibly corresponds to TRBD2 (5 bases). Germline V CDR1 and CDR2: MNHEY, SMNVEV (reference sequence). CDR3 length equals 16 residues. The V gene lost 1 base and the J gene lost 3 bases, with 16 bases spanning the gap. The CDR3 DNA reads TGTGCCAGCAGTTTATTATCGGGGAGTGCGCTCTACGAGCAGTACTTC. Its protein product is CASSLLSGSALYEQYF.

The chain carries TRBV28 and TRBJ2-5; D not certain. Germline V gives CDR1 MDHEN, CDR2 SYDVKM. The CDR3 sequence is 11 residues long. Trimming took off 8 bases at V and 9 bases at J, with 13 bases between the two ends. The CDR3 DNA reads as TGTGCCAGCGGGTCCCAGTTGGCCCAGTACTTC. This translates into CASGSQLAQYF.

This chain joins TRBV4-1 and TRBJ1-3; D is unresolved. Germline lookup yields CDR1 MGHRA and CDR2 YSYEKL. Trimming left V 4 bases short and J 4 bases short, with 17 bases between. This CDR3 spans 16 amino acids. CDR3 sequence (DNA): TGCGCCAGCAGCCCGGCTCCAAGCGGAGAGGGAAACACCATATATTTT. The encoded protein is CASSPAPSGEGNTIYF.

In its sample, this clonotype was seen many times. Mismatch with germline at one junction end may stem from a read error. CDR3 protein: CASTASQSGRIHF. In DNA, the CDR3 is TGTGCCAGCACCGCTTCACAGAGCGGGAGGATTCACTTC. V gene TRBV7-2 combines with J gene TRBJ2-7; 9 bases map to TRBD2. Germline CDR1 reads SGHTA; CDR2 reads FQGNSA. The CDR3 has 13 residues.

The chain joins TRBV5-6 to TRBJ1-3; 9 bases are a match to TRBD1. The germline gives CDR1 SGHDT, CDR2 YYEEEE. The CDR3 extends over 19 amino acids. Losses at the gene ends were 2 bases for V and 0 bases for J; bases not matched to a gene: 12. The CDR3 sequence: CASSLGWGTGRSSGNTIYF. CDR3 DNA: TGTGCCAGCAGCTTAGGTTGGGGGACAGGGCGTAGCTCTGGAAACACCATATATTTT.